These 27 T cell receptor beta chains share one sample of origin, sequenced in a study of shared clonotypes between healthy human individuals. Repertoires were generated with immunoSEQ multiplex PCR, while TCRdb's copy carries only in-frame clones and drops some. The sample has about 480,000 clones, 60% to 80% seen once. The sample taken for sequencing was PBMCs. These receptors were obtained from a woman aged 40 to 55 in good health. Some clones in this sample may be carry-over from other donors' samples.

The chain employs TRBV6-1 and TRBJ2-7; no firm D call. The V and J ends lost 6 bases and 2 bases respectively, with 8 bases between them. Looked up from germline, CDR1 is MNHNS and CDR2 is SASEGT. The CDR3 spans 12 residues. DNA for the CDR3: TGTGCCAGCAGATTCAGTACCTACGAGCAGTACTTC. This sequence encodes CASRFSTYEQYF.

The gene calls are TRBV28 and TRBJ2-1; maybe TRBD2 (5 bases). This CDR3 has 19 amino acids. V lost 3 bases and J lost 0, with 21 bases in between. Germline CDR1 reads MDHEN; CDR2 reads SYDVKM. Here the CDR3 DNA reads TGTGCCAGCAGTTTTAACTTGATGACTACCAAGAGCTCCTACAATGAGCAGTTCTTC. It encodes CASSFNLMTTKSSYNEQFF.

This chain uses TRBV10-3 with TRBJ2-1; TRBD2 matches at 7 bases. With V trimmed by 6 bases and J by 7 bases, 15 bases remained unmatched. From germline, CDR1 is ENHRY and CDR2 SYGVKD. CDR3 length: 16 amino acids. CDR3 amino acids: CAISQPMGPGGNEQFF. DNA for the CDR3: TGTGCCATCAGCCAGCCCATGGGACCCGGGGGGAATGAGCAGTTCTTC.

This chain joins TRBV7-8 and TRBJ2-7; maybe TRBD2 (5 bases). Trimming removed 2 bases at V and 2 bases at J, with 16 bases between. The CDR3 has 16 amino acids. The germline gives CDR1 SGHVS, CDR2 FQNEAQ. CDR3 loop: CASSLLARGSPYEQYF. CDR3 coding DNA: TGTGCCAGCAGCTTATTAGCTCGCGGGTCACCCTACGAGCAGTACTTC.

This clone was detected only once. The chain couples TRBV28 to TRBJ1-4; D might be TRBD1 (5 bases). The CDR3 length is 20 residues. The germline V gene has CDR1 MDHEN and CDR2 SYDVKM. Deletions cut 5 bases from V and 3 bases from J, with 28 bases between. CDR3 amino acids: CASSLLSGTGPRTPNEKLFF. CDR3 bases: TGTGCCAGCAGTCTACTCTCGGGGACCGGACCCCGCACACCTAATGAAAAACTGTTTTTT.

The V and J genes are TRBV19 and TRBJ1-5; 7 bases match TRBD1. J lost 6 bases, V lost 7 bases, and 12 bases had no gene match. This CDR3 is built from 15 residues. CDR1 LNHDA and CDR2 SQIVND come from the germline V gene (reference sequence). The CDR3 bases are TGTGCCAGTATCGACGCACAGGGGATAAGTCAGCCCCAGCATTTT. Protein sequence: CASIDAQGISQPQHF.

The V gene is TRBV4-2, the J gene TRBJ2-1, with 13 bases aligning to TRBD2. The CDR3 contains 14 residues. The germline V gene has CDR1 LGHNA and CDR2 YNFKEQ. The junction had 5 bases not matched to a gene; V was cut back by 6 bases and J by 9 bases. CDR3 DNA: TGTGCCAGCAGTGGGACTAGCGGGAACAGTGAGCAGTTCTTC. Its translation is CASSGTSGNSEQFF.

The chain employs TRBV5-6 and TRBJ1-1, with D unresolved. The CDR3 covers 15 residues. CDR1 and CDR2 (germline): SGHDT, YYEEEE. The V end was cut by 0 bases, the J end by 2 bases, with 11 bases between. The CDR3, as DNA: TGTGCCAGCAGCTTGGGCTTGACGGGAAACACTGAAGCTTTCTTT. Translation gives CASSLGLTGNTEAFF.

There are a few counts of this clone. The chain carries TRBV5-4 and TRBJ2-3; D unresolved. V was clipped by 1 base and J by 7 bases, with 13 bases between them. Germline assignment: CDR1 SGHNT and CDR2 YYREEE (reference sequence). This CDR3 spans 14 amino acids. The CDR3: CASSLMGGPYTQYF. Written as DNA, the CDR3 is TGTGCCAGCAGCTTGATGGGTGGCCCGTATACGCAGTATTTT.

The rearrangement joins TRBV6-1 to TRBJ2-4; TRBD1 matches at 8 bases. V lost 0 bases, J lost 0 bases, and 10 bases stayed unmatched. The CDR3 covers 19 residues. Per the germline V gene, CDR1 is MNHNS and CDR2 is SASEGT. For the CDR3, the DNA is TGTGCCAGCAGTGAAGCGCACAGGACAGGGTCCTTAGCCAAAAACATTCAGTACTTC. Translated, it gives CASSEAHRTGSLAKNIQYF.

The gene calls are TRBV27 and TRBJ2-1; 11 nucleotides match TRBD2. The CDR3 runs to 15 residues. Germline assignment: CDR1 MNHEY and CDR2 SMNVEV (reference sequence). V lost 6 bases to trimming and J lost 9 bases; unmatched junction nucleotides: 10. The CDR3 bases are TGTGCCAGCAGCCCCGGTGGTAGCGGGAGGGTTGAGCAGTTCTTC. This codes for CASSPGGSGRVEQFF.

This clone came up many times. V is TRBV7-4 and J is TRBJ1-5, with a tentative D call TRBD1 (6 bases). The CDR3 sequence is 13 residues long. Germline values: CDR1 SGHVT, CDR2 SQSDAQ. V lost 5 bases and J 6 bases, leaving 11 bases between the germline ends. CDR3 DNA sequence: TGTGCCAGCAGCGAAGAGGGGGGTCAGCCCCAGCATTTT. Translation: CASSEEGGQPQHF. The full variable domain, in which reference TRBV7-4 and TRBJ1-5 provide the parts outside the CDR3, is GAGVSQSPRYKVAKRGRDVALRCDSISGHVTLYWYRQTLGQGSEVLTYSQSDAQRDKSGRPSGRFSAERPERSVSTLKIQRTEQGDSAVYLCASSEEGGQPQHFGDGTRLSIL.

This chain joins TRBV19 and TRBJ2-2; D gene uncertain. V was clipped by 5 bases and J by 5 bases, with 12 bases between them. The CDR3 has 14 residues. In germline, CDR1 is LNHDA, CDR2 SQIVND (reference sequence). CDR3 loop: CASSPGARTGELFF. CDR3 nucleotide sequence: TGTGCCAGTAGTCCCGGTGCGAGGACCGGGGAGCTGTTTTTT.

This chain uses TRBV6-6 with TRBJ2-3; 7 bases agree with TRBD2. The CDR3 spans 15 residues. Trimming took 2 bases from V and 2 from J; bases not matched to a gene: 4. Germline V gene data show CDR1 as MNHNY and CDR2 as SVGAGI (reference sequence). The CDR3 DNA is TGTGCCAGCAGTTACGCGGGAGTGACCACAGATACGCAGTATTTT. Translating gives CASSYAGVTTDTQYF.

The CDR3 reads CASSARGIGSYEQYF. The CDR3 coding sequence is TGTGCCAGTAGTGCGCGGGGAATCGGCTCCTACGAGCAGTACTTC. This chain joins TRBV19 and TRBJ2-7; D possibly corresponds to TRBD2 (6 bases). V lost 5 bases to trimming and J lost 0 bases, with 14 bases between them. There are 15 residues in the CDR3. Germline assignment: CDR1 LNHDA and CDR2 SQIVND (reference sequence).

The chain couples TRBV4-3 to TRBJ2-1; D gene ambiguous. Germline CDR1 LGHNA, CDR2 YSLEER. V lost 0 bases and J 2 bases, leaving 8 bases between the germline ends. This CDR3 spans 15 amino acids. The CDR3 region is CASSQDYRTYNEQFF. The CDR3 coding sequence is TGCGCCAGCAGCCAAGATTATCGCACCTACAATGAGCAGTTCTTC.

The rearrangement links TRBV5-3 to TRBJ1-4, with D perhaps matching TRBD1 (6 bases). TRBV5-3 is an ORF for which the function is uncertain. The CDR3 has 14 amino acids. V was shortened by 3 bases and J by 3 bases, with 9 bases between the two germline ends. The CDR3 sequence: CARSWGASNEKLFF. CDR3 nucleotide sequence: TGTGCCAGAAGCTGGGGGGCTTCTAATGAAAAACTGTTTTTT.

The chain uses TRBV5-1 and TRBJ2-7, with D maybe TRBD2 (7 bases). V lost 4 bases and J 3 bases, leaving 20 bases between the germline ends. Germline V gene data show CDR1 as SGHRS and CDR2 as YFSETQ. The CDR3 sequence is 16 residues long. This CDR3 is CASSPGGGTIVYEQYF. CDR3 bases: TGCGCCAGCAGCCCCGGAGGGGGGACTATAGTCTACGAGCAGTACTTC.

This clone was counted between two and nine times. The rearrangement joins TRBV7-9 to TRBJ2-1; 8 nucleotides match TRBD1. The germline gives CDR1 SEHNR, CDR2 FQNEAQ (reference sequence). The CDR3 extends over 14 amino acids. V lost 4 bases to trimming and J lost 8 bases; unmatched junction nucleotides: 7. The CDR3 coding sequence is TGTGCCAGCAGCTCCCCCAGGGGGCCCTATGAGCAGTTCTTC. It encodes CASSSPRGPYEQFF.

This clone was recorded once. V is TRBV7-9 and J is TRBJ1-4; possible D gene TRBD1, 6 bases. The CDR3 sequence is 14 residues long. Germline CDR1 reads SEHNR; CDR2 reads FQNEAQ (reference sequence). Trimming took 5 bases from V and 11 from J, leaving 18 bases between them. The CDR3 sequence is CASSTVGAPEKLFF. The CDR3 DNA follows: TGTGCCAGCAGCACCGTGGGGGCCCCTGAGAAACTGTTTTTT.

The gene calls are TRBV27 and TRBJ1-5; 7 bases align to TRBD1. Germline loops: CDR1 MNHEY, CDR2 SMNVEV (reference sequence). CDR3 length: 14 residues. The J segment lost 3 bases and the V segment lost 8 bases, leaving 7 bases of the junction unmatched. This chain's CDR3 is CASADRVDNQPQHF. The CDR3 DNA reads as TGTGCCAGCGCAGACAGGGTCGACAATCAGCCCCAGCATTTT.

This rearrangement joins TRBV10-3 to TRBJ2-5; D possibly corresponds to TRBD2 (6 bases). The V gene's germline CDR1 is ENHRY and CDR2 SYGVKD. V lost 3 bases to trimming and J lost 4 bases, with 12 bases between them. CDR3 length equals 14 residues. The CDR3 DNA is TGTGCCATCAGTGAAGGGAGGTCGGGAGAGACCCAGTACTTC. Residues: CAISEGRSGETQYF.

The J gene is TRBJ2-5, the V gene TRBV30; possible D gene TRBD2, 5 bases. CDR1 and CDR2 (germline): GTSNPN, SVGIG (reference sequence). The CDR3 length is 13 residues. CDR3 sequence: CAGGEGTGETQYF. The CDR3 DNA reads as TGTGCAGGTGGAGAGGGCACTGGAGAGACCCAGTACTTC. The full variable domain, with the rest looked up from reference TRBV30 and TRBJ2-5, is SQTIHQWPATLVQPVGSPLSLECTVEGTSNPNLYWYRQAAGRGLQLLFYSVGIGQISSEVPQNLSASRPQDRQFILSSKKLLLSDSGFYLCAGGEGTGETQYFGPGTRLLVL.

The chain links TRBV11-3 to TRBJ2-7; D is ambiguous. V gave up 6 bases and J gave up 5 bases, with 11 bases separating them. The CDR3 is 12 residues long. Per the germline V gene, CDR1 is SGHNT and CDR2 is YENEEA. CDR3 in amino acids: CASRGKLHEQYF. CDR3 nucleotide sequence: TGTGCCAGCAGAGGAAAACTGCACGAGCAGTACTTC.

The chain couples TRBV25-1 to TRBJ1-1, with D tentatively TRBD1 (5 bases). This CDR3 is built from 14 residues. The V end lost 6 bases, the J end lost 1 base, and 12 bases lay between the germline ends. Germline-derived CDR1 and CDR2 are MGHDK and SYGVNS. The CDR3 DNA follows: TGTGCCAGCAGGGGGAGGGGTGCGAACACTGAAGCTTTCTTT. Residues: CASRGRGANTEAFF.

The J gene is TRBJ1-1, the V gene TRBV7-9; no definite D call. Trimming removed 7 bases at V and 5 bases at J, with 14 bases between. CDR3 length: 13 amino acids. Germline assignment: CDR1 SEHNR and CDR2 FQNEAQ (reference sequence). CDR3 DNA: TGTGCCAGCACCTTTTCCGGGGATACTGAAGCTTTCTTT. Its translation: CASTFSGDTEAFF. Full variable domain (outside the CDR3, taken from reference TRBV7-9 and TRBJ1-1): DTGVSQNPRHKITKRGQNVTFRCDPISEHNRLYWYRQTLGQGPEFLTYFQNEAQLEKSRLLSDRFSAERPKGSFSTLEIQRTEQGDSAMYLCASTFSGDTEAFFGQGTRLTVV.

This chain connects TRBV9 to TRBJ1-2, with TRBD1 matching over 8 bases. Germline V gene lookup returns CDR1 SGDLS and CDR2 YYNGEE. Germline trimming cut 4 bases from V and 6 bases from J; bases unmatched to any gene: 8. The CDR3 runs 14 residues. The CDR3 sequence: CASSPRTGSDGYTF. As DNA, the CDR3 is TGTGCCAGCAGCCCTCGGACAGGGTCGGATGGCTACACCTTC.